These T cell receptor beta chains were read from a single sample in a study of T cell responses to AZD1222 COVID-19 vaccine. The method was immunoSEQ multiplex PCR; TCRdb's version includes in-frame clones alone and lacks a portion of them. The sample yields fewer than 150,000 clones, 85% to 90% seen once. The material was peripheral blood, obtained 28 days after the second AZD1222 dose. The origin of the receptors is an adult who received the AZD1222 COVID-19 vaccine. The CDR3 runs from the conserved cysteine through the conserved F or W. Each record gives: CDR3 DNA, CDR3 protein, J gene, clone size, V gene, D gene. The D gene is left open where the match is weak. Size tells how often a clone was seen (once, few, many) or the class of an expanded clone, and some rows leave it out.

CDR3 DNA: TGTGCCACCGGGACAGGGTACGATTCACCCCTCCACTTT; CDR3 protein: CATGTGYDSPLHF; J gene: TRBJ1-6; clone size: once; V gene: TRBV6-5; D gene: TRBD1
CDR3 DNA: TGCGCCAGCAGTTTCGGGACATCGAACACTGAAGCTTTCTTT; CDR3 protein: CASSFGTSNTEAFF; J gene: TRBJ1-1; clone size: few; V gene: TRBV5-1; D gene: NA
CDR3 DNA: TGTGCCAGCAGCTTAGCGTTAGGGGCGAACACTGAAGCTTTCTTT; CDR3 protein: CASSLALGANTEAFF; J gene: TRBJ1-1; clone size: NA; V gene: TRBV7-9; D gene: NA
CDR3 DNA: TGTGCCCGGGGCGGACTAGCGGGGGGGGAGACCCAGTACTTC; CDR3 protein: CARGGLAGGETQYF; J gene: TRBJ2-5; clone size: NA; V gene: TRBV2; D gene: TRBD2
CDR3 DNA: TGTGCCACCAGTGCCGACCGAGGGGGAAAACTGTTTTTT; CDR3 protein: CATSADRGGKLFF; J gene: TRBJ1-4; clone size: few; V gene: TRBV24-1; D gene: NA
CDR3 DNA: TGTGCCACCAGTGATCCGACTAGCGGGAGTCTCTACGAGCAGTACTTC; CDR3 protein: CATSDPTSGSLYEQYF; J gene: TRBJ2-7; clone size: NA; V gene: TRBV24-1; D gene: TRBD2
CDR3 DNA: TGTGCCAGCAGTAAACCTCGGGCTAGCGGATACGAGCAGTACTTC; CDR3 protein: CASSKPRASGYEQYF; J gene: TRBJ2-7; clone size: NA; V gene: TRBV28; D gene: TRBD2
CDR3 DNA: TGTGCCTGGAGTGTACTTCTTAATCCCGCAGCGGGGGGGAAAAACACCGGGGAGCTGTTTTTT; CDR3 protein: CAWSVLLNPAAGGKNTGELFF; J gene: TRBJ2-2; clone size: NA; V gene: TRBV30; D gene: TRBD2
CDR3 DNA: TGTGCCAGCAGCCTGGGCGGGGACATTCAGTACTTC; CDR3 protein: CASSLGGDIQYF; J gene: TRBJ2-4; clone size: NA; V gene: TRBV11-2; D gene: NA
CDR3 DNA: TGTGCCAGCAGCCCTGTCAGGGGACCCCCATACTTC; CDR3 protein: CASSPVRGPPYF; J gene: TRBJ1-2; clone size: NA; V gene: TRBV3-1/TRBV3-2; D gene: NA
CDR3 DNA: TGCAGTGCTAGTCGACAGGGGGAAACAGATACGCAGTATTTT; CDR3 protein: CSASRQGETDTQYF; J gene: TRBJ2-3; clone size: NA; V gene: TRBV20-1; D gene: TRBD1
CDR3 DNA: TGCGCCAGCAGCCAAGATGCCGCCAGGGCTGGAAACACCATATATTTT; CDR3 protein: CASSQDAARAGNTIYF; J gene: TRBJ1-3; clone size: NA; V gene: TRBV4-3; D gene: NA
CDR3 DNA: TGTGCCAGCACCCCTACACAGGGGGTGGGCAATGAGCAGTTCTTC; CDR3 protein: CASTPTQGVGNEQFF; J gene: TRBJ2-1; clone size: NA; V gene: TRBV5-4; D gene: TRBD1
CDR3 DNA: TGTGCCAGCAGCTTAGTAGGGGCAGGTGAGCAGTTCTTC; CDR3 protein: CASSLVGAGEQFF; J gene: TRBJ2-1; clone size: NA; V gene: TRBV7-2; D gene: NA
CDR3 DNA: TGTGCCAGCAGCCCACCTCCCGGGACGGCCCCAGATACGCAGTATTTT; CDR3 protein: CASSPPPGTAPDTQYF; J gene: TRBJ2-3; clone size: NA; V gene: TRBV7-2; D gene: NA
CDR3 DNA: TGTGCCAGCAGCCAAGATAGATTTAGGGCGGGAGGGTTGGATGAGCAGTTCTTC; CDR3 protein: CASSQDRFRAGGLDEQFF; J gene: TRBJ2-1; clone size: NA; V gene: TRBV3-1/TRBV3-2; D gene: TRBD2
CDR3 DNA: TGTGCCAGCAGATCCTCTCAGGGAACAGGCTACACCTTC; CDR3 protein: CASRSSQGTGYTF; J gene: TRBJ1-2; clone size: NA; V gene: TRBV7-9; D gene: NA
CDR3 DNA: TGTGCCTGGAGTCCAGCTAACTATGGCTACACCTTC; CDR3 protein: CAWSPANYGYTF; J gene: TRBJ1-2; clone size: NA; V gene: TRBV30; D gene: NA
CDR3 DNA: TGTGCCAGCAGTTTACTCGGGGGGCGCGAGCAGTACTTC; CDR3 protein: CASSLLGGREQYF; J gene: TRBJ2-7; clone size: NA; V gene: TRBV12-3/TRBV12-4; D gene: NA
CDR3 DNA: TGTGCCAGTAGTCTAGGGACAGGGGCCCCTCTAGAAGCTTTCTTT; CDR3 protein: CASSLGTGAPLEAFF; J gene: TRBJ1-1; clone size: NA; V gene: TRBV19; D gene: TRBD1
CDR3 DNA: TGTGCCTGGACAGGGGCTAGCGGGGCCATAATGGGGAATGAGCAGTTCTTC; CDR3 protein: CAWTGASGAIMGNEQFF; J gene: TRBJ2-1; clone size: NA; V gene: TRBV30; D gene: TRBD2
CDR3 DNA: TGTGCCAGCAGCGTAACAGAACCGGGACCAGACTCTGGAAACACCATATATTTT; CDR3 protein: CASSVTEPGPDSGNTIYF; J gene: TRBJ1-3; clone size: NA; V gene: TRBV9; D gene: NA
CDR3 DNA: TGCGCCAGCGGTGGGGGGTTTGAGCAGTTCTTC; CDR3 protein: CASGGGFEQFF; J gene: TRBJ2-1; clone size: once; V gene: TRBV10-2; D gene: NA
CDR3 DNA: TGTGCCAGCAGTGAGAGGCAGGGGGTGAGGGGCTACACCTTC; CDR3 protein: CASSERQGVRGYTF; J gene: TRBJ1-2; clone size: NA; V gene: TRBV2; D gene: TRBD1
CDR3 DNA: TGTGCCAGCAACGATGGGGCGGGACCTAATGAGCAGTTCTTC; CDR3 protein: CASNDGAGPNEQFF; J gene: TRBJ2-1; clone size: once; V gene: TRBV2; D gene: NA
CDR3 DNA: TGTGCCAGCTACGGGAGCCTCTCTGGAAACACCATATATTTT; CDR3 protein: CASYGSLSGNTIYF; J gene: TRBJ1-3; clone size: NA; V gene: TRBV6-5; D gene: NA
CDR3 DNA: TGTGCCAGCAGTTCTCAGGGGGCTGGGGCCAACGTCCTGACTTTC; CDR3 protein: CASSSQGAGANVLTF; J gene: TRBJ2-6; clone size: NA; V gene: TRBV6-5; D gene: TRBD1
CDR3 DNA: TGTGCCAGCAGTCACGGCAGGGGAAGCAATCAGCCCCAGCATTTT; CDR3 protein: CASSHGRGSNQPQHF; J gene: TRBJ1-5; clone size: few; V gene: TRBV5-6; D gene: NA
CDR3 DNA: TGTGCCAGCGCAGCCGGGGGCAGGTACACCGGGGAGCTGTTTTTT; CDR3 protein: CASAAGGRYTGELFF; J gene: TRBJ2-2; clone size: NA; V gene: TRBV6-5; D gene: NA
CDR3 DNA: TGTGCAAGTCGCTTAGAAACGCCCTGGGCAGTGGAAGGGAATCAGCCCCAGCATTTT; CDR3 protein: CASRLETPWAVEGNQPQHF; J gene: TRBJ1-5; clone size: NA; V gene: TRBV12-2; D gene: NA
CDR3 DNA: TGTGCCAGCAGTTTCCGACAGGGTGGCGGCTACACCTTC; CDR3 protein: CASSFRQGGGYTF; J gene: TRBJ1-2; clone size: NA; V gene: TRBV6-5; D gene: TRBD1
CDR3 DNA: TGTGCCAGCAGCTTACAACAGGGAGATGGCTACACCTTC; CDR3 protein: CASSLQQGDGYTF; J gene: TRBJ1-2; clone size: NA; V gene: TRBV7-2; D gene: NA
CDR3 DNA: TGTGCCTGGAGTAGGGGAACAGGGCCCTACAAGCAGTACTTC; CDR3 protein: CAWSRGTGPYKQYF; J gene: TRBJ2-7; clone size: NA; V gene: TRBV30; D gene: NA
CDR3 DNA: TGTGCCAGCAGTGGAAACCCTGACAGGGGGAATCAGCCCCAGCATTTT; CDR3 protein: CASSGNPDRGNQPQHF; J gene: TRBJ1-5; clone size: NA; V gene: TRBV2; D gene: TRBD1
CDR3 DNA: TGTGCCAGCAGCTATCGGACAGGGAGCACAGATACGCAGTATTTT; CDR3 protein: CASSYRTGSTDTQYF; J gene: TRBJ2-3; clone size: NA; V gene: TRBV7-9; D gene: TRBD1
CDR3 DNA: TGTGCCAGCAGCGTAGGAGGAGGCCCGCGAGAGACCCAGTACTTC; CDR3 protein: CASSVGGGPRETQYF; J gene: TRBJ2-5; clone size: NA; V gene: TRBV9; D gene: NA
CDR3 DNA: TGTGCCAGTAGCCCGACAGAGGGGGACTCTTCACCCCTCCACTTT; CDR3 protein: CASSPTEGDSSPLHF; J gene: TRBJ1-6; clone size: few; V gene: TRBV19; D gene: NA
CDR3 DNA: TGCGCCAGCAAATTGGACAGAGCCACTGAAGCTTTCTTT; CDR3 protein: CASKLDRATEAFF; J gene: TRBJ1-1; clone size: NA; V gene: TRBV10-2; D gene: NA
CDR3 DNA: TGTGCCAGCACAGGACAGGGGCCCGCTTATAATTCACCCCTCCACTTT; CDR3 protein: CASTGQGPAYNSPLHF; J gene: TRBJ1-6; clone size: once; V gene: TRBV5-5; D gene: TRBD1
CDR3 DNA: TGCAGCGCGGGGGACACCGCAGGGGAGCCCCAGCATTTT; CDR3 protein: CSAGDTAGEPQHF; J gene: TRBJ1-5; clone size: NA; V gene: TRBV29-1; D gene: NA
CDR3 DNA: TGTGCCAGTAGTTTTACAGGTGAAAAACTGTTTTTT; CDR3 protein: CASSFTGEKLFF; J gene: TRBJ1-4; clone size: NA; V gene: TRBV19; D gene: NA
CDR3 DNA: TGTGCCAGTAGTAGATCCGGGACTAGGAAAAACATTCAGTACTTC; CDR3 protein: CASSRSGTRKNIQYF; J gene: TRBJ2-4; clone size: NA; V gene: TRBV19; D gene: TRBD2
CDR3 DNA: TGTGCCAGCACCCAACTAGCGGGGGGTTCTTGGTATTTT; CDR3 protein: CASTQLAGGSWYF; J gene: TRBJ2-3; clone size: few; V gene: TRBV6-6; D gene: TRBD2
CDR3 DNA: TGTGCCAGCAGCTTACAGGGCGGGGGCATGCGCACCGGGGAGCTGTTTTTT; CDR3 protein: CASSLQGGGMRTGELFF; J gene: TRBJ2-2; clone size: NA; V gene: TRBV7-2; D gene: NA
CDR3 DNA: TGCAGTGCTAGTGCGAGCGGATTATTCCAAGAGACCCAGTACTTC; CDR3 protein: CSASASGLFQETQYF; J gene: TRBJ2-5; clone size: NA; V gene: TRBV20-1; D gene: NA
CDR3 DNA: TGTGCCAGCAGCGCCCGACAGGGATCCTACAATGAGCAGTTCTTC; CDR3 protein: CASSARQGSYNEQFF; J gene: TRBJ2-1; clone size: NA; V gene: TRBV7-9; D gene: TRBD1
CDR3 DNA: TGTGCCAGCAGTCCGTGGACTAGCGGGGCCACAGATACGCAGTATTTT; CDR3 protein: CASSPWTSGATDTQYF; J gene: TRBJ2-3; clone size: NA; V gene: TRBV2; D gene: TRBD2
CDR3 DNA: TGCGCCAGCAGCCAAGTACTCCTAGCCGATCAGCCCCAGCATTTT; CDR3 protein: CASSQVLLADQPQHF; J gene: TRBJ1-5; clone size: NA; V gene: TRBV4-1; D gene: NA
CDR3 DNA: TGTGCCAGCAGCCTCCAGGGGGGGGCGCGTAACGGCTACACCTTC; CDR3 protein: CASSLQGGARNGYTF; J gene: TRBJ1-2; clone size: NA; V gene: TRBV25-1; D gene: TRBD1